The 22 T cell receptor beta chains in this list originate from one sample, sequenced in a study of blood T cell repertoires in COVID-19. TCRdb keeps only in-frame clones here, not all; method: immunoSEQ multiplex PCR. The table records approximately 240,000 clones, around 88% of them present only once. Sequencing was carried out using peripheral blood. The receptors derive from a woman aged 30 to 39 who had recovered from COVID-19.

The chain is built from TRBV28 and TRBJ1-1, with D unclear. Trimming stripped 6 bases from V and 6 bases from J, with 17 bases between. Germline assignment: CDR1 MDHEN and CDR2 SYDVKM. The CDR3 has 14 residues. The CDR3 is CASRLSIGGAEAFF. CDR3 DNA: TGTGCCAGCAGACTTTCAATTGGCGGGGCTGAAGCTTTCTTT. Combining the CDR3 with reference TRBV28 and TRBJ1-1 gives the whole variable domain DVKVTQSSRYLVKRTGEKVFLECVQDMDHENMFWYRQDPGLGLRLIYFSYDVKMKEKGDIPEGYSVSREKKERFSLILESASTNQTSMYLCASRLSIGGAEAFFGQGTRLTVV.

The genes are TRBV9 and TRBJ2-5, with D possibly being TRBD1 (5 bases). V lost 0 bases to trimming and J lost 4 bases, with 10 bases between them. The germline V gene encodes CDR1 SGDLS and CDR2 YYNGEE. This CDR3 has 14 amino acids. The CDR3 DNA sequence: TGTGCCAGCAGCGTAGATCAGGGTTTAGAGACCCAGTACTTC. Translated, it gives CASSVDQGLETQYF.

This sequence joins TRBV3-1 (or the pseudogene TRBV3-2) and TRBJ1-2, with TRBD1 matching 11 bases. CDR1 is LGHDT and CDR2 is YNNKEL in the germline V gene (reference sequence). The CDR3 runs to 19 residues. The J segment lost 6 bases and the V segment lost 3 bases, leaving 18 bases of the junction unmatched. In DNA, the CDR3 is TGTGCCAGCAGCCACCCACTTTCACTGGACAGGGGGCTGAGGGATGGCTACACCTTC. As protein: CASSHPLSLDRGLRDGYTF.

The count of this clone is one. V is TRBV2 and J is TRBJ1-2; no firm D call. CDR3 length equals 13 residues. Between the trimmed V and J ends, which lost 6 bases and 7 bases, there was a span of 15 bases. Germline CDR1 is SNHLY and CDR2 is FYNNEI. This CDR3 reads CASSERGGSGYTF. Here the CDR3 DNA reads TGTGCCAGCAGCGAACGGGGAGGGAGTGGCTACACCTTC.

This clone was recorded a few times. The chain recombines TRBV7-9 with TRBJ2-3, with TRBD2 matching over 10 bases. CDR3 length equals 15 residues. With 4 bases clipped from V and 8 bases from J, the junction kept 9 bases outside the gene matches. The V gene's germline CDR1 is SEHNR and CDR2 FQNEAQ (reference sequence). CDR3 nucleotide sequence: TGTGCCAGCAGCTCAGGAGGGTCTAGCGGGAGTACGCAGTATTTT. It specifies CASSSGGSSGSTQYF.

This clone was picked up one time. The chain is built from TRBV18 and TRBJ2-1; 7 bases map to TRBD2. The CDR3 extends over 16 amino acids. J was trimmed by 8 bases and V by 0 bases; bases with no gene match: 10. CDR1 KGHSH and CDR2 LQKENI come from the germline V gene. The CDR3 is CASSPPLAARVDEQFF. As DNA, the CDR3 is TGTGCCAGCTCACCACCCCTAGCGGCCAGGGTCGATGAGCAGTTCTTC.

The V gene is TRBV15, the J gene TRBJ2-3; 8 bases map to TRBD1. The CDR3 is made up of 16 amino acids. Germline trimming cut 1 base from V and 2 bases from J; bases unmatched to any gene: 5. Germline V gene sequence: CDR1 LNHNV, CDR2 YYDKDF (reference sequence). The CDR3 region has the DNA TGTGCCACCAGCAGAGCCGCGACAGGGGACACAGATACGCAGTATTTT. As protein: CATSRAATGDTDTQYF.

The chain employs TRBV5-6 and TRBJ1-2; D gene uncertain. The length of the CDR3 is 12 residues. Per the germline V gene, CDR1 is SGHDT and CDR2 is YYEEEE. Trimming removed 2 bases at V and 3 bases at J, with 5 bases between. The DNA of the CDR3 is TGTGCCAGCAGCTTTCGAGACTATGGCTACACCTTC. This translates into CASSFRDYGYTF. Supplemented by reference TRBV5-6 and TRBJ1-2, the full variable domain reads DAGVTQSPTHLIKTRGQQVTLRCSPKSGHDTVSWYQQALGQGPQFIFQYYEEEERQRGNFPDRFSGHQFPNYSSELNVNALLLGDSALYLCASSFRDYGYTFGSGTRLTVV.

This rearrangement joins TRBV6-2 or TRBV6-3 to TRBJ2-2; the match to TRBD1 covers 11 bases. The V and J ends lost 3 bases and 6 bases, in that order; junction bases with no gene match: 15. CDR1 and CDR2 from the germline V gene are MNHEY and SVGEGT. The CDR3 spans 19 residues. CDR3 bases: TGTGCCAGCAGTTATCCCCGAGACCGGGACAGGGGGACATCCGGGGAGCTGTTTTTT. Residues: CASSYPRDRDRGTSGELFF.

The chain uses TRBV19 and TRBJ1-2; 7 bases match TRBD1. Germline-derived CDR1 and CDR2 are LNHDA and SQIVND (reference sequence). The CDR3 is 15 residues long. The junction had 6 bases not matched to a gene; V was cut back by 4 bases and J by 1 base. CDR3 loop: CASSTGDSHNYGYTF. CDR3 nucleotides: TGTGCCAGTAGTACGGGGGACAGTCATAACTATGGCTACACCTTC.

V and J are TRBV2 and TRBJ2-3, with TRBD1 as a possible D gene (5 bases). Between the trimmed V and J ends, which lost 5 bases and 2 bases, there was a span of 11 bases. Germline CDR1 is SNHLY and CDR2 is FYNNEI. The CDR3 is 14 amino acids. Written as DNA, the CDR3 is TGTGCCAGCAGTAGACAGCCAAACACAGATACGCAGTATTTT. Translation gives CASSRQPNTDTQYF.

This clone appeared once. This chain connects TRBV19 to TRBJ1-2; 7 positions agree with TRBD1. Germline V lookup: CDR1 LNHDA, CDR2 SQIVND (reference sequence). This CDR3 contains 16 residues. Trimming at V came to 4 bases and at J to 8 bases, leaving 16 bases not matched to a gene. CDR3 nucleotides: TGTGCCAGTAGTACTCCCCGACAGGGACCCGCCCGGGGCTACACCTTC. It is translated as CASSTPRQGPARGYTF.

The chain uses TRBV6-5 and TRBJ2-7; weak D call: TRBD1 (5 bases). CDR3 length: 14 amino acids. CDR1 and CDR2 from the germline V gene are MNHEY and SVGAGI. V was clipped by 3 bases and J by 2 bases, with 11 bases between them. The CDR3 sequence is CASSYPDTTYEQYF. The CDR3, as DNA: TGTGCCAGCAGTTATCCGGACACTACCTACGAGCAGTACTTC.

This clone came up a few times. Other DNA variants within this sample encode the same CDR3. The V gene is TRBV5-1, the J gene TRBJ1-2; 7 bases align to TRBD1. Germline CDR1 and CDR2: SGHRS and YFSETQ. The CDR3 is made up of 15 amino acids. Trimming cost V 1 base and J 2 bases; bases outside gene matches: 5. DNA for the CDR3: TGCGCCAGCAGCTTGCGACAGGGCCTAAACTATGGCTACACCTTC. Protein product: CASSLRQGLNYGYTF.

This chain connects TRBV5-1 to TRBJ2-2; D may be TRBD2 (6 bases). The CDR3 spans 13 residues. The V end was cut by 0 bases, the J end by 7 bases, with 7 bases between. Germline assignment: CDR1 SGHRS and CDR2 YFSETQ. The CDR3 DNA reads TGCGCCAGCAGCTTGGCCGGGGGCGGGGAGCTGTTTTTT. Residues: CASSLAGGGELFF.

The chain carries TRBV5-4 and TRBJ2-5; D ambiguous. The ends were cut back, 2 bases at V and 5 bases at J, with 10 bases in the middle. Germline CDR1 SGHNT, CDR2 YYREEE (reference sequence). The CDR3 covers 13 residues. CDR3 bases: TGTGCCAGCAGCTTTCGGCCAGGCGAGACCCAGTACTTC. It yields the protein CASSFRPGETQYF.

This chain uses TRBV5-1 with TRBJ1-2, with 7 bases identical to TRBD1. This CDR3 is 16 amino acids long. J was trimmed by 3 bases and V by 0 bases; bases with no gene match: 8. Per the germline V gene, CDR1 is SGHRS and CDR2 is YFSETQ. The CDR3 DNA follows: TGCGCCAGCAGCTTGGAGAGGGGGCCGGTCGACTATGGCTACACCTTC. This encodes CASSLERGPVDYGYTF.

This clone showed up just once. J is TRBJ2-5 and V is TRBV5-5, with D tentatively TRBD1 (6 bases). Germline loops: CDR1 SGHKS, CDR2 YYEKEE (reference sequence). This CDR3 region has 14 residues. V was shortened by 4 bases and J by 1 base, with 11 bases between the two germline ends. The CDR3 coding sequence is TGTGCCAGCAGCCCACGGACAGTCCAAGAGACCCAGTACTTC. As protein: CASSPRTVQETQYF. Complete variable domain (other parts from reference TRBV5-5 and TRBJ2-5): DAGVTQSPTHLIKTRGQQVTLRCSPISGHKSVSWYQQVLGQGPQFIFQYYEKEERGRGNFPDRFSARQFPNYSSELNVNALLLGDSALYLCASSPRTVQETQYFGPGTRLLVL.

The CDR3: CASSRTGQTPTGELFF. CDR3 nucleotides: TGTGCCAGCAGCAGGACGGGACAGACTCCCACCGGGGAGCTGTTTTTT. The gene calls are TRBV7-6 and TRBJ2-2, with TRBD1 matching over 7 bases. Germline V CDR1 and CDR2: SGHVS, FNYEAQ. This CDR3 has 16 amino acids. J was trimmed by 4 bases and V by 5 bases; bases with no gene match: 10.

The chain carries TRBV6-6 and TRBJ1-1, with 8 bases aligning to TRBD1. Looked up from germline, CDR1 is MNHNY and CDR2 is SVGAGI (reference sequence). With V trimmed by 0 bases and J by 5 bases, 5 bases remained unmatched. The CDR3 sequence is 15 residues long. The CDR3 bases are TGTGCCAGCAGTTACTCGCAAACAGGGGGTACTGAAGCTTTCTTT. Amino acids: CASSYSQTGGTEAFF.

The rearrangement joins TRBV5-1 to TRBJ2-1; TRBD2 matches at 10 bases. In germline, CDR1 is SGHRS, CDR2 YFSETQ. CDR3 length: 17 amino acids. V lost 5 bases to trimming and J lost 4 bases; unmatched junction nucleotides: 12. Here the CDR3 reads CASSSGLAAKSYNEQFF. In DNA form, the CDR3 reads TGCGCCAGCAGTTCCGGACTAGCGGCCAAATCATACAATGAGCAGTTCTTC.

The chain couples TRBV18 to TRBJ1-2, with 8 bases fitting TRBD1. V lost 5 bases to trimming and J lost 5 bases; unmatched junction nucleotides: 4. Germline CDR1 KGHSH, CDR2 LQKENI. There are 13 residues in the CDR3. In nucleotides, the CDR3 is TGTGCCAGCTCAGAGGGACAGGATTATGGCTACACCTTC. Its protein is CASSEGQDYGYTF.